This TCR beta chain was profiled in a study of cytomegalovirus exposure and HLA in healthy donors. General study points: After further analysis at a later stage, under 20,000 TCR beta sequences were associated with HLA alleles at 0.05 false discovery rate. Using the classifier, cytomegalovirus status was reportedly diagnosed with high specificity and sensitivity.

PCR involved 60 Vbeta and 13 Jbeta primers. Per the original data handling: In a later analysis, the count reached 80 million or so unique TCR beta chains, with about 10 million shared. The protocol was immunoSEQ multiplex PCR, while the TCRdb copy is restricted to in-frame clones and leaves out a portion. V, J and clone size are taken as reported in that table, and D and trimming were inferred from the DNA itself. The sample holds some 150,000 clones; approximately 70% are singletons and the top ten take 1.5% to 2%. This clone was counted a few times. Its antigen is unidentified. This CDR3 has 13 residues. Trimming cost V 8 bases and J 1 base, with 11 bases left between them. Germline V gene lookup returns CDR1 SGHTA and CDR2 FQGNSA.

The receptor comes from a woman in her twenties or thirties in good health and CMV-seronegative. This chain connects TRBV7-2 to TRBJ2-5; TRBD1 is a possible D gene (6 bases). Sequences were obtained from PBMCs. DNA for the CDR3: TGTGCCAGCGGGATACAGGGCCAAGAGACCCAGTACTTC. Amino acids: CASGIQGQETQYF.